This T cell receptor beta chain was recovered during a study of cytomegalovirus exposure and HLA in healthy donors. Study at large: Samples from HLA-typed donors yielded around 79 million unique TCRs in an early data release. Study-level findings and limits: Most TCR sequences were seen very rarely across donors, but some public TCRs occurred in many. Most subjects had HLA-A and HLA-B alleles reportedly predicted accurately by TCR beta sequences. DRB1 showed the most TCR associations and HLA-C the fewest in a later analysis, as rates varied by HLA locus.

A word on this clone: Its antigen is not known.

PCR involved 60 Vbeta and 13 Jbeta primers. TCRdb's table, derived via immunoSEQ multiplex PCR, lists solely in-frame clones and lacks some. This sample has over 200,000 clones, with over 65% found just once. This CDR3 is built from 17 residues. Trimming took off 4 bases at V and 1 base at J, with 14 bases between the two ends. Germline V gives CDR1 SGHTA, CDR2 FQGTGA. The source of this sequence is a woman between 55 and 75 years old in good health and CMV-seropositive. The sample comprised PBMCs. The gene calls are TRBV7-3 and TRBJ2-6; weak D call: TRBD2 (5 bases). CDR3 DNA: TGTGCCAGCAGCTCCCAAGGTTCGGGGTCTGGGGCCAACGTCCTGACTTTC. Its translation: CASSSQGSGSGANVLTF.